Below, one T cell receptor beta chain is given with its context. Its matching antigen is unknown. Time point defined: baseline pretreatment blood. This sample's treatment: 15 Gy SBRT to primary tumor, nephrectomy 4 weeks later. Clear cell pathology was present in this patient's renal cell carcinoma. The V gene's germline CDR1 is SGHRS and CDR2 YFSETQ. V shed 4 bases, J shed 0 bases, and the junction held 4 bases outside the gene matches. The CDR3 contains 14 residues. The data were obtained in a study of radiation and T cells in renal cell carcinoma. Whole-study results and caveats: Baseline intratumoral clonotype presence is unknown without pretreatment biopsies.

TCRdb's table, derived via immunoSEQ multiplex PCR, lists solely in-frame clones and lacks some. The sample consists of approximately 90,000 clones, 75% to 90% of them appearing once. V and J are TRBV5-1 and TRBJ2-7, with 7 bases lining up with TRBD1. This clonotype was obtained from a man aged 45 to 65 with renal cell carcinoma. The sequenced sample was blood, obtained from a patient whose treatment included radiotherapy and nephrectomy. The CDR3 DNA sequence: TGCGCCAGCAGCGGGACAGATAGCTCCTACGAGCAGTACTTC. Its protein is CASSGTDSSYEQYF.